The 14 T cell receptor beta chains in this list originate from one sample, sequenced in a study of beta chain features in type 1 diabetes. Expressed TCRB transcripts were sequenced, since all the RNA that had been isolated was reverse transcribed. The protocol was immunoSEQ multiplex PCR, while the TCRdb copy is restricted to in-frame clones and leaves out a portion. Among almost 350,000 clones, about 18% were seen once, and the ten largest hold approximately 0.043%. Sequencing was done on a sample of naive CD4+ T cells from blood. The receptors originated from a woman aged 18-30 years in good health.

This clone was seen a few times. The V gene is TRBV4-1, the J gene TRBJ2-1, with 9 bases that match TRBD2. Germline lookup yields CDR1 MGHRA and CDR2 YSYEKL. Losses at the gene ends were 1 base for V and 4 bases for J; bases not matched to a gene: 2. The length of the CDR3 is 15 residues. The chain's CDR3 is CASSQVAGGYNEQFF. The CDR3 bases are TGCGCCAGCAGCCAAGTCGCGGGAGGGTACAATGAGCAGTTCTTC.

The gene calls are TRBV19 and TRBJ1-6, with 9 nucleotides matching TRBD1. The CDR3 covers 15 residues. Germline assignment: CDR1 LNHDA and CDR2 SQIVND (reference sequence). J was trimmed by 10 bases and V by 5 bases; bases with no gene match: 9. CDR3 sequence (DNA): TGTGCCAGTAGTGTCAGGACAGGGGAAGGATCACCCCTCCACTTT. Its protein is CASSVRTGEGSPLHF.

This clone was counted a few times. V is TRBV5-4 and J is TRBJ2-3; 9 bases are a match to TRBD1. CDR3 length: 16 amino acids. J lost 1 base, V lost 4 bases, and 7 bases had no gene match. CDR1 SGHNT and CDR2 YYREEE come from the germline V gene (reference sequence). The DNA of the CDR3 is TGTGCCAGCAGCCTTAGGACAGGGGTGGGCACAGATACGCAGTATTTT. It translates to CASSLRTGVGTDTQYF.

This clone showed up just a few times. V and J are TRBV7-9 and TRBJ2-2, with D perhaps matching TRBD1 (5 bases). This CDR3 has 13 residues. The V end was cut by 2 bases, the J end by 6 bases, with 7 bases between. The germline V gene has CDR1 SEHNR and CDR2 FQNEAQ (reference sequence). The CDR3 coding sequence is TGTGCCAGCAGCTTACGACAGTCCGGGGAGCTGTTTTTT. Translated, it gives CASSLRQSGELFF.

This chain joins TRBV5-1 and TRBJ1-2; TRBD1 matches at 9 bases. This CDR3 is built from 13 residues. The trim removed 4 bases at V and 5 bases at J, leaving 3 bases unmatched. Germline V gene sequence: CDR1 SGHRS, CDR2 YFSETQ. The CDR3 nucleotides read TGCGCCAGCAGCGCGGACAGGGGTTATGGCTACACCTTC. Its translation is CASSADRGYGYTF.

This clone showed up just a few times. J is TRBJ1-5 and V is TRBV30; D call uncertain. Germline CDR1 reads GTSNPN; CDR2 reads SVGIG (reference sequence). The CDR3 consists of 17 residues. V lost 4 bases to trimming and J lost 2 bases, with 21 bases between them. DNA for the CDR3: TGTGCCTGGAATCTTCCTCCGTCGAAAGGAGGCAATCAGCCCCAGCATTTT. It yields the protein CAWNLPPSKGGNQPQHF. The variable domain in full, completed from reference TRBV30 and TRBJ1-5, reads SQTIHQWPATLVQPVGSPLSLECTVEGTSNPNLYWYRQAAGRGLQLLFYSVGIGQISSEVPQNLSASRPQDRQFILSSKKLLLSDSGFYLCAWNLPPSKGGNQPQHFGDGTRLSIL.

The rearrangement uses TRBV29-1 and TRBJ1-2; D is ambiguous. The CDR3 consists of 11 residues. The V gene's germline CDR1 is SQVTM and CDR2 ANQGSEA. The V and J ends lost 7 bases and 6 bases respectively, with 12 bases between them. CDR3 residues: CSAAVRNGYTF. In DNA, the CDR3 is TGCAGCGCCGCCGTGCGGAATGGCTACACCTTC.

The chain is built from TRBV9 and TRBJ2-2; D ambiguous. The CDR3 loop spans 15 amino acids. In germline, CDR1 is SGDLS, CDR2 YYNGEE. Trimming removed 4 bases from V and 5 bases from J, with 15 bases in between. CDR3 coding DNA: TGTGCCAGCAGCCCCCCGGGTCCCCGAACCGGGGAGCTGTTTTTT. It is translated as CASSPPGPRTGELFF.

The DNA of the CDR3 is TGCGCCAGCAGCTTGGGGTCTAGCGGGAGGTTTAGCGACGAGCAGTACTTC. Its translation is CASSLGSSGRFSDEQYF. J is TRBJ2-7 and V is TRBV5-1, with TRBD2 matching over 11 bases. Germline V CDR1 and CDR2: SGHRS, YFSETQ. The CDR3 extends over 17 amino acids. V shed 0 bases, J shed 5 bases, and the junction held 10 bases outside the gene matches.

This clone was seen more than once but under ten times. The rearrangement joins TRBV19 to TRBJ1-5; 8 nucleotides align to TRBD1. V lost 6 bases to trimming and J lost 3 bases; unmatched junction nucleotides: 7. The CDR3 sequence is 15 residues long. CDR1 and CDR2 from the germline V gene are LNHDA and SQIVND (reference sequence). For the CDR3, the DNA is TGTGCCAGTAGGACTCCGGGACAGGCCAATCAGCCCCAGCATTTT. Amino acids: CASRTPGQANQPQHF.

This CDR3 reads CAWGAGGELFF. Here the CDR3 DNA reads TGTGCCTGGGGAGCTGGGGGGGAGCTGTTTTTT. The chain combines TRBV30 with TRBJ2-2, with D hard to call. The V gene's germline CDR1 is GTSNPN and CDR2 SVGIG (reference sequence). CDR3 size: 11 residues. With 5 bases removed from V and 8 bases from J, the gap between germline ends came to 9 bases.

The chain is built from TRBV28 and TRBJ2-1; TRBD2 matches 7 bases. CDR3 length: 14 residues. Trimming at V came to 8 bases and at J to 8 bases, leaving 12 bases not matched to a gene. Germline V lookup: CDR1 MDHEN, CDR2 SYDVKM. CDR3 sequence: CASSTAGLGDEQFF. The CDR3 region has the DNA TGTGCCAGCTCGACAGCGGGGCTGGGCGATGAGCAGTTCTTC.

For the CDR3, the DNA is TGTGCCTGGAGGGGGACTAGCCCAGATACGCAGTATTTT. This encodes CAWRGTSPDTQYF. The rearrangement links TRBV30 to TRBJ2-3, with 9 nucleotides matching TRBD2. V lost 3 bases and J lost 4; bases outside the gene matches: 2. The V gene's germline CDR1 is GTSNPN and CDR2 SVGIG (reference sequence). The CDR3 has 13 residues.

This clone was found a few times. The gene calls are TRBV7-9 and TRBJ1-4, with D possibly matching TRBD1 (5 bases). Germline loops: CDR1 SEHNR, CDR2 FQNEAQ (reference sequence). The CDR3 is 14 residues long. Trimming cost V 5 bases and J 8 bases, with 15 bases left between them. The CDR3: CASSPVGGREKLFF. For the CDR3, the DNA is TGTGCCAGCAGCCCGGTCGGGGGTCGGGAAAAACTGTTTTTT.